This T cell receptor beta chain was retrieved from a study of blood T cell repertoires in COVID-19. This CDR3 has 16 residues. From germline, CDR1 is SNHLY and CDR2 FYNNEI. V trimming: 5 bases; J trimming: 0 bases; junction bases outside the gene matches: 4. Generated by immunoSEQ multiplex PCR, the TCRdb table keeps only in-frame clones and is missing some. This repertoire shows more than 80,000 clones, 86% found once; its top ten account for 7% to 9%. This receptor was taken from a man over 45 with active COVID-19. Sequenced material: peripheral blood. The rearrangement links TRBV2 to TRBJ2-5; 12 positions match TRBD1. Here the CDR3 DNA reads TGTGCCAGCAGTTCGGGGACAGGGGGCAACCAAGAGACCCAGTACTTC. Encoded protein: CASSSGTGGNQETQYF.